This T cell receptor (beta chain) stems from a study of shared clonotypes between healthy human individuals (dated by TCRdb to the early 2020s). Background on the whole study: A couple of women and a few men aged 18 to 49 years were included in the cohort. To estimate repertoire size and how much clonotype sharing occurs between individuals, the study deeply sequenced the blood TCR repertoires of five or six healthy adults. Between about 0.94 and 8.9 billion PBMCs per donor were obtained by leukapheresis. To increase sequencing depth and limit assay-specific biases, TCR repertoire library preparation and sequencing were carried out by different laboratories using diverse techniques.

A distance of 16 bases separates the germline ends of V and J, which lose 1 base and 2 bases respectively. From the cysteine up to the phenylalanine, the CDR3 has a length of 17 residues. The sequence is cut down to CDR3 DNA, 51 bases in frame from base 1. The germline V gene specifies SGHAT as CDR1 and FQNNGV as CDR2. Notes on this clone: This receptor's antigen is unknown. No quality values exist for individual bases; no much larger clone is one base distant.

Using the deep immunoSEQ assay, TCR CDR3 regions were amplified from genomic DNA by multiplex PCR. Extracted genomic DNA from each cell subset was spread evenly across all wells of several immunoSEQ 96-well plates, with each plate serving as a replicate. For unsorted PBMC, each replicate PCR was loaded with approximately 0.3 ug genomic DNA, equivalent to about 30,000 T cell genomes. Genomic DNA from unsorted PBMC was sequenced over ten immunoSEQ deep assay plates. Purified libraries were measured with a Qubit 3.0 fluorometer, size-checked on a Bioanalyzer 2100, and measured again with the KAPA Library Quantification kit. Every immunoSEQ 96-well plate was sequenced on a separate single-read 150-cycle Illumina NextSeq 550 flow cell. The authors' pipeline ran thus. Because only junctional sequences without quality scores were contained in the immunoSEQ output, filtering matching that applied to full-length reads could not be performed. To assign V/J genes and CDR3, sequences were annotated using PyIR, a Python wrapper for IgBLAST v1.9, with IMGT germline references. Reads with weak V/J assignments (E-value above 1e-6), missing CDR3, stop codons, out-of-frame junctions, or ambiguous translated residues were removed. V3J clonotypes were defined by identical inferred V gene, J gene, and CDR3 amino acid sequence. Percentage overlap between repertoires was calculated by dividing the number of shared unique clonotypes by the size of the smaller repertoire. Richness of each repertoire was evaluated using RTK rarefaction, the Chao1 estimator, and Recon v2.1 estimates of unobserved clonotypes. Sourced from immuneACCESS, this table was stored by TCRdb with only in-frame sequences that have V and J called. A share of the clones is absent; for the studies checked, an unresolved V gene accounts for under half, and the remainder has no known explanation. That table supplies the V and J calls and clone size; D and trimming were determined from the DNA. The table for this sample lists about 520,000 clones; more than 75% of them were counted only once. The ten largest clones take up 12% of the sample.

The donors were healthy, HIV-negative adults who had no recently reported acute infections or vaccinations. Every donor was a Caucasian adult living in Nashville, Tennessee, USA. For unsorted samples, 75 million to 100 million PBMCs were counted and genomic DNA was extracted with the QIAamp DNA Blood Mini kit. Blood was collected by leukapheresis, and PBMCs were isolated by Ficoll-Histopaque density gradient centrifugation and then cryopreserved in liquid nitrogen vapor phase. Study-level results and caveats: Because the study included only a small number of donors, the genetic and exposure-history diversity represented was limited. Sampling was restricted to blood, and TCR repertoires in tissues likely differ from the TCR repertoires found in blood. Based on pairwise subsampling, the degree of clonotype sharing among donors was expected to be affected by sequencing depth.

The TCR originated in a woman between 35 and 50 years old in good health. Some clones in this sample may be carry-over from other donors' samples. Sequences were obtained from PBMCs. The chain was built from TRBV11-2 and TRBJ2-3; no D gene is confidently identified. The CDR3 protein sequence reads: CASSLAGRPLPTDTQYF. The DNA is as follows: TGTGCCAGCAGCTTAGCAGGACGGCCTTTACCCACAGATACGCAGTATTTT.